The 20 T cell receptor beta chains below come from one sample, sequenced in a study of T cells in Graves' hyperthyroidism and ophthalmopathy. Amplification yielded TCR beta CDR3 regions, with RNA transcripts as the source. HTBI primers were the set used in a first-round RT-PCR of the TCR CDR3. TCRdb analysed the multiplex PCR reads with MiXCR anew, one entry per CDR3 protein. This sample yields 650,000 to 850,000 distinct CDR3 sequences, of which around 20% are seen a single time; 15% to 20% belongs to the top ten. Sequenced input: blood. The receptor source for this set is a woman aged 45-60 years with Graves' hyperthyroidism that later progressed to Graves' ophthalmopathy.

The chain carries TRBV20-1 and TRBJ2-2, with D uncertain. The V gene lost 3 bases and the J gene lost 5 bases, with 16 bases spanning the gap. The germline V gene encodes CDR1 DFQATT and CDR2 SNEGSKA (reference sequence). The length of the CDR3 is 15 residues. DNA for the CDR3: TGCAGTGCTAGTAATCCCTCCCTGGGGACCGGGGAGCTGTTTTTT. Translating it yields CSASNPSLGTGELFF.

There are a few counts of this clonotype. This sequence joins TRBV13 and TRBJ2-1, with 7 bases fitting TRBD1. CDR1 PRHDT and CDR2 FYEKMQ come from the germline V gene (reference sequence). The trim removed 10 bases at V and 3 bases at J, leaving 3 bases unmatched. The CDR3 is made up of 12 amino acids. CDR3 sequence reads: CATQGYYNEQFF. The DNA for the CDR3 is TGTGCCACACAGGGGTACTACAATGAGCAGTTCTTC.

The rearrangement uses TRBV29-1 and TRBJ2-5, with D possibly matching TRBD1 (6 bases). Trimming removed 4 bases from V and 4 bases from J, with 13 bases in between. The length of the CDR3 is 13 residues. The germline V gene encodes CDR1 SQVTM and CDR2 ANQGSEA. CDR3 nucleotide sequence: TGCAGCGTTGTACTAGAGGACAGAGAGACCCAGTACTTC. Translating it yields CSVVLEDRETQYF.

This clonotype was recorded many times. V gene TRBV2 combines with J gene TRBJ1-2, with a weak D call TRBD1 (5 bases). Per germline, CDR1 SNHLY and CDR2 FYNNEI. CDR3 length equals 12 residues. Trimming pared 4 bases from V and 4 bases from J, leaving 7 bases between. The CDR3, as DNA: TGTGCCAGCAGTGCAGGGACCTATGGCTACACCTTC. Translating it yields CASSAGTYGYTF.

This clonotype was detected a few times. This chain joins TRBV11-2 and TRBJ1-4, with a possible D match to TRBD1 (5 bases). The V end lost 2 bases, the J end lost 0 bases, and 22 bases lay between the germline ends. Germline-derived CDR1 and CDR2 are SGHAT and FQNNGV. The CDR3 runs to 20 residues. CDR3 sequence: CASSLYPNRSRDSTNEKLFF. The CDR3 region has the DNA TGTGCCAGCAGCTTATACCCGAATAGAAGCAGGGATTCAACTAATGAAAAACTGTTTTTT.

This clonotype was counted many times. The chain has TRBV5-5 and TRBJ1-2, with D perhaps matching TRBD1 (5 bases). V lost 4 bases, J lost 4 bases, and 20 bases lay in between. The CDR3 extends over 16 amino acids. Per the germline V gene, CDR1 is SGHKS and CDR2 is YYEKEE (reference sequence). CDR3 sequence reads: CASSASWEGPAYGYTF. CDR3 DNA sequence: TGTGCCAGCAGCGCCAGTTGGGAGGGGCCGGCCTATGGCTACACCTTC.

This clonotype came up many times. The genes are TRBV20-1 and TRBJ2-1; TRBD2 is a possible D gene (6 bases). V was pared by 3 bases and J by 4 bases, with 13 bases between. This CDR3 contains 14 residues. In germline, CDR1 is DFQATT, CDR2 SNEGSKA (reference sequence). This CDR3 reads CSASGWGTYNEQFF. CDR3 DNA sequence: TGCAGTGCTAGCGGCTGGGGGACTTACAATGAGCAGTTCTTC.

Ten or more counts support this clonotype. The V and J genes are TRBV12-3 or TRBV12-4 and TRBJ1-3; TRBD1 is a possible D gene (6 bases). This CDR3 spans 16 amino acids. V was trimmed by 3 bases and J by 0 bases, leaving 12 bases between them. CDR3 sequence (DNA): TGTGCCAGCAGTTTTGGGGGCAGAATCTCTGGAAACACCATATATTTT. It yields the protein CASSFGGRISGNTIYF.

This clonotype has at least ten counts. V usage is TRBV5-1 and J usage is TRBJ1-2, with 7 bases lining up with TRBD1. The length of the CDR3 is 15 residues. CDR1 is SGHRS, CDR2 YFSETQ, per germline. V was clipped by 1 base and J by 6 bases; unmatched bases: 9. The CDR3 DNA sequence: TGCGCCAGCAGCTTGATAATAGGGGGCGGCGATGGCTACACCTTC. Protein: CASSLIIGGGDGYTF.

The table lists this clonotype with many counts. The chain combines TRBV27 with TRBJ1-4; the D is unclear. This CDR3 has 16 amino acids. Trimming took off 2 bases at V and 4 bases at J, with 14 bases between the two ends. Germline V gene sequence: CDR1 MNHEY, CDR2 SMNVEV (reference sequence). This chain's CDR3 is CASSLGRFTVNEKLFF. The CDR3 nucleotides read TGTGCCAGCAGTTTAGGTCGGTTTACAGTTAATGAAAAACTGTTTTTT.

This clonotype appeared a few times. The chain has TRBV9 and TRBJ2-7, with a tentative D call TRBD2 (6 bases). The V gene's germline CDR1 is SGDLS and CDR2 YYNGEE. V gave up 0 bases and J gave up 2 bases, with 12 bases separating them. There are 15 residues in the CDR3. CDR3 sequence (DNA): TGTGCCAGCAGCGTAGACGGCGGCGGGACCTACGAGCAGTACTTC. It encodes CASSVDGGGTYEQYF.

This clonotype came up once. This sequence joins TRBV25-1 and TRBJ1-1; no reliable D call. The CDR3 runs 12 residues. V dropped 1 base and J dropped 6 bases, with 6 bases sitting between them. Per the germline V gene, CDR1 is MGHDK and CDR2 is SYGVNS. The CDR3 nucleotides read TGTGCCAGCAGTGAATGGAGGTCTGAAGCTTTCTTT. Translation: CASSEWRSEAFF. Variable domain in full (rest from reference TRBV25-1 and TRBJ1-1): EADIYQTPRYLVIGTGKKITLECSQTMGHDKMYWYQQDPGMELHLIHYSYGVNSTEKGDLSSESTVSRIRTEHFPLTLESARPSHTSQYLCASSEWRSEAFFGQGTRLTVV.

The chain joins TRBV30 to TRBJ1-1, with no clear D. In germline, CDR1 is GTSNPN, CDR2 SVGIG (reference sequence). Trimming took 0 bases from V and 0 from J, leaving 5 bases between them. This CDR3 has 13 amino acids. In nucleotides, the CDR3 is TGTGCCTGGAGTGTACTCCTGAACACTGAAGCTTTCTTT. Protein product: CAWSVLLNTEAFF.

In its sample, this clonotype was seen a few times. The chain carries TRBV3-1 and TRBJ2-2, with TRBD2 matching 14 bases. The CDR3 is 17 amino acids. Trimming removed 0 bases from V and 5 bases from J; junction bases left unmatched: 2. Per the germline V gene, CDR1 is LGHDT and CDR2 is YNNKEL (reference sequence). The CDR3, as DNA: TGTGCCAGCAGCCAAGAGAGACTAGCGGGGGGGACCGGGGAGCTGTTTTTT. Its translation: CASSQERLAGGTGELFF.

This chain uses TRBV19 with TRBJ2-5; D is perhaps TRBD1 or TRBD2 (5 bases each). Trimming left V 3 bases short and J 6 bases short, with 20 bases between. Germline-derived CDR1 and CDR2 are LNHDA and SQIVND (reference sequence). This CDR3 comprises 16 residues. The CDR3 DNA reads as TGTGCCAGTAGTATTTCTAGGGGAGATTCCGGTCAGACCCAGTACTTC. Encoded protein: CASSISRGDSGQTQYF.

This rearrangement joins TRBV4-1 to TRBJ2-1; perhaps TRBD1 as D (5 bases). V lost 0 bases and J 9 bases, leaving 15 bases between the germline ends. CDR1 MGHRA and CDR2 YSYEKL come from the germline V gene. This CDR3 spans 15 amino acids. The CDR3, as DNA: TGCGCCAGCAGCCAAGATGTAACAGGACGAAGTGAGCAGTTCTTC. Translation: CASSQDVTGRSEQFF.

This clonotype has ten or more counts. The CDR3 loop reads CASSLGQVINEQFF. DNA for the CDR3: TGTGCCAGCAGCCTGGGACAGGTGATCAATGAGCAGTTCTTC. The chain recombines TRBV28 with TRBJ2-1; 8 bases agree with TRBD1. The junction had 7 bases not matched to a gene; V was cut back by 6 bases and J by 6 bases. Germline V gene data show CDR1 as MDHEN and CDR2 as SYDVKM. This CDR3 comprises 14 residues. Full variable domain (rest looked up from reference TRBV28 and TRBJ2-1): DVKVTQSSRYLVKRTGEKVFLECVQDMDHENMFWYRQDPGLGLRLIYFSYDVKMKEKGDIPEGYSVSREKKERFSLILESASTNQTSMYLCASSLGQVINEQFFGPGTRLTVL.

V and J are TRBV2 and TRBJ2-3; TRBD1 or TRBD2 may be the D gene (5 bases each). The V and J ends lost 2 bases and 10 bases respectively, with 16 bases between them. The germline CDR1 and CDR2 sequences are SNHLY and FYNNEI. The CDR3 contains 14 residues. CDR3 loop: CASSELRGARAQYF. DNA for the CDR3: TGTGCCAGCAGTGAATTAAGAGGGGCCCGCGCGCAGTATTTT.

The V and J genes are TRBV2 and TRBJ1-2; no definite D call. CDR1 is SNHLY and CDR2 is FYNNEI in the germline V gene. The CDR3 has 13 residues. Trimming left V 7 bases short and J 3 bases short, with 12 bases between. The CDR3 sequence: CASTSRMYYGYTF. The CDR3 DNA follows: TGTGCCAGCACATCGCGGATGTACTATGGCTACACCTTC. The full variable domain, its missing parts supplied by reference TRBV2 and TRBJ1-2, is EPEVTQTPSHQVTQMGQEVILRCVPISNHLYFYWYRQILGQKVEFLVSFYNNEISEKSEIFDDQFSVERPDGSNFTLKIRSTKLEDSAMYFCASTSRMYYGYTFGSGTRLTVV.

This clonotype occurred a few times. V is TRBV15 and J is TRBJ2-1; 14 bases line up with TRBD2. The CDR3 has 16 amino acids. V shed 2 bases and J 8 bases; nucleotides not matched to a gene: 5. Per germline, CDR1 LNHNV and CDR2 YYDKDF (reference sequence). CDR3 amino acids: CATSRRTSGGLDEQFF. The CDR3 nucleotides are TGTGCCACCAGCAGACGGACTAGCGGGGGGCTGGATGAGCAGTTCTTC.